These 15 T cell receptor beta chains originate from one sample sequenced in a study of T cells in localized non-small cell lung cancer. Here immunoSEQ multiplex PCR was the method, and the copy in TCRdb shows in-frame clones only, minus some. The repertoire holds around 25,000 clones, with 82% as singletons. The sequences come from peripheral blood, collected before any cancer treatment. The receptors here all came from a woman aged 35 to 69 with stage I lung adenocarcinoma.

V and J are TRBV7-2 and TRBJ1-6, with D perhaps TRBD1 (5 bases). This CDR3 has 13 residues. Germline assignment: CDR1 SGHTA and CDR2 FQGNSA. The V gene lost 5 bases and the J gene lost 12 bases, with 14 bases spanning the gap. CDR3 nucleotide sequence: TGTGCCAGCAGCCACGGACATTCCGGACCCCTCCACTTT. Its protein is CASSHGHSGPLHF.

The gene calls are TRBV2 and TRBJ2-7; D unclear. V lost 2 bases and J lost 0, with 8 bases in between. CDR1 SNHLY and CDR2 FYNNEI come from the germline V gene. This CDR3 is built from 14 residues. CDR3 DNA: TGTGCCAGCAGTGAATCGATCATCTCCTACGAGCAGTACTTC. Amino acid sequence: CASSESIISYEQYF. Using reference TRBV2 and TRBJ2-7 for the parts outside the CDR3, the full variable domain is EPEVTQTPSHQVTQMGQEVILRCVPISNHLYFYWYRQILGQKVEFLVSFYNNEISEKSEIFDDQFSVERPDGSNFTLKIRSTKLEDSAMYFCASSESIISYEQYFGPGTRLTVT.

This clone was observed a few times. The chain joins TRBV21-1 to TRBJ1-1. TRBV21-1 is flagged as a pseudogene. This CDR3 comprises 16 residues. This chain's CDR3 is CASSKEGPPAGTEAFF. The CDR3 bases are TGTGCCAGCAGCAAAGAAGGACCACCGGCGGGCACTGAAGCTTTCTTT.

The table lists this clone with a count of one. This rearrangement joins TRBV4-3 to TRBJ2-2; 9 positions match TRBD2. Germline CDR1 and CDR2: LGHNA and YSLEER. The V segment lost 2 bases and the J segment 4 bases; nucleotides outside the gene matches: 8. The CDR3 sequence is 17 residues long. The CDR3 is CASSQSWTSEGTGELFF. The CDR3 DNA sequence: TGCGCCAGCAGCCAATCGTGGACTAGCGAGGGCACCGGGGAGCTGTTTTTT.

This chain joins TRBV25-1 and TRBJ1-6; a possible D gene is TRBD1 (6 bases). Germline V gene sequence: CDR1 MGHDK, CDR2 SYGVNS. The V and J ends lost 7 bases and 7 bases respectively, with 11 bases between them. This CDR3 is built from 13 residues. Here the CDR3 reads CASTRGRNSPLHF. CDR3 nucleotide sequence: TGTGCCAGCACCAGGGGTAGGAATTCACCCCTCCACTTT.

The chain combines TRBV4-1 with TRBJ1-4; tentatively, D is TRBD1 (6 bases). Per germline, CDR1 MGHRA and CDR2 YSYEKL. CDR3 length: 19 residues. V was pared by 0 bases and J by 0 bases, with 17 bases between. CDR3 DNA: TGCGCCAGCAGCCAAGAAGTACAGGGAGGGGATGCAACTAATGAAAAACTGTTTTTT. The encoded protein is CASSQEVQGGDATNEKLFF.

The DNA for the CDR3 is TGCGCCAGCAGTCAAACAGGGGTTAACACTGAAGCTTTCTTT. Amino acids: CASSQTGVNTEAFF. The genes are TRBV23-1 and TRBJ1-1, with 7 nucleotides matching TRBD1. TRBV23-1 belongs to the ORF category, with a function that is uncertain. The junction had 2 bases not matched to a gene; V was cut back by 2 bases and J by 2 bases. The CDR3 runs 14 residues.

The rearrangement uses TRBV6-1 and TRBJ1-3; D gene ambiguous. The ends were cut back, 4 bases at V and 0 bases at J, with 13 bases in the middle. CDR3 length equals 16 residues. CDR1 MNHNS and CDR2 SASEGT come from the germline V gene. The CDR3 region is CASSVAGDHSGNTIYF. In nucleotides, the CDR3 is TGTGCCAGCAGTGTTGCGGGCGACCACTCTGGAAACACCATATATTTT.

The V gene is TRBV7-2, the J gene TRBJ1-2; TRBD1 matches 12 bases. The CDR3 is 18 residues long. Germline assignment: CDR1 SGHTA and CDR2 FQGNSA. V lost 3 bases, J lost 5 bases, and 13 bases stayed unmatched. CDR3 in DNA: TGTGCCAGCAGCTTCCTCCGGGACAGGGGGCTGGCTGGGTATGGCTACACCTTC. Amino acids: CASSFLRDRGLAGYGYTF.

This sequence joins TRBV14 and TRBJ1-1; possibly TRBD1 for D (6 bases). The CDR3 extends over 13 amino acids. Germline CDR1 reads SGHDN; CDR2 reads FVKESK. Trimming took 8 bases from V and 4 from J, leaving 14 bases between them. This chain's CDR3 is CASGQYKSTEAFF. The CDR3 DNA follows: TGTGCCAGCGGACAGTATAAAAGCACTGAAGCTTTCTTT.

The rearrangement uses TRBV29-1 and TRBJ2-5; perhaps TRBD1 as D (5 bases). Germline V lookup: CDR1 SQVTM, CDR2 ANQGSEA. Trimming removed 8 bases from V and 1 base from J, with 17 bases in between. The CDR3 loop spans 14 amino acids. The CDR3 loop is CSSQGGHRQETQYF. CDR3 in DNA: TGCAGCAGTCAGGGCGGCCACCGCCAAGAGACCCAGTACTTC.

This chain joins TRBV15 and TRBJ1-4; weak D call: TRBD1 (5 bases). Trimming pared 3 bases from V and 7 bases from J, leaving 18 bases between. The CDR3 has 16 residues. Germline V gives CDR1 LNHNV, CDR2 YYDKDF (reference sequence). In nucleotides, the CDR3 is TGTGCCACCAGCAGTATCGACAGATTAAGTCGTGAAAAACTGTTTTTT. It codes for CATSSIDRLSREKLFF.

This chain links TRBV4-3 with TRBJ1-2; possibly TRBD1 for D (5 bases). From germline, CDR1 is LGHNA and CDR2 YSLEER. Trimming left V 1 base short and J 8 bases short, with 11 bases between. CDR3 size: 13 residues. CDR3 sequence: CASSQVLGEGYTF. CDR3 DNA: TGCGCCAGCAGCCAAGTTTTAGGGGAAGGCTACACCTTC.

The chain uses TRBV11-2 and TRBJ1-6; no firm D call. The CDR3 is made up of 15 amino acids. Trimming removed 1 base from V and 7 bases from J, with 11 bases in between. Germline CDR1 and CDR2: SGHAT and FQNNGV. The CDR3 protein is CASSLGPPLNSPLHF. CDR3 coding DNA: TGTGCCAGCAGCTTAGGGCCCCCCCTGAATTCACCCCTCCACTTT.

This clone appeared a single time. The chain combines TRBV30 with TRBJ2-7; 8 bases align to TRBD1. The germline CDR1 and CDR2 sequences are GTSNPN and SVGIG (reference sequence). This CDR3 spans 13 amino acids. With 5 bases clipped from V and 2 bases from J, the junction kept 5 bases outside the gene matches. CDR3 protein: CAWQTGGTYEQYF. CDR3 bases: TGTGCCTGGCAAACAGGGGGAACCTACGAGCAGTACTTC.